The clone carrying this T cell receptor (beta chain) came up a few times. The data were taken from a study of neurological immune-mediated disorders. This sample's time point: longitudinal time-point 2. MiXCR was run by TCRdb on the 5' RACE reads, yielding one entry per CDR3 protein. The sample has 60,000 to 75,000 distinct CDR3 sequences, nearly 10% seen once. The clonotype was recovered from a man under 40 in good health. The sample was PBMCs.

This chain's CDR3 is CASSPPVAGGPRSYEQYF. CDR3 in DNA: TGTGCCAGCTCACCACCGGTAGCGGGAGGCCCCCGCTCCTACGAGCAGTACTTC. V and J are TRBV18 and TRBJ2-7, with 10 bases fitting TRBD2. CDR1 and CDR2 (germline): KGHSH, LQKENI. Germline trimming cut 0 bases from V and 0 bases from J; bases unmatched to any gene: 8. The CDR3 is 18 amino acids.